This T cell receptor beta chain was captured by sequencing in a study of CD8+ T cells in alopecia areata (dated by TCRdb to 2017 to 2018). Describing the broader study: Treated patients were enrolled in an open-label pilot trial of oral tofacitinib at 5 to 10 mg twice daily for moderate-to-severe alopecia areata. Tofacitinib was administered for 6 to 18 months, and 6 months of follow-up off drug were then conducted to assess delayed response and recurrence. In both human patients and the C3H/HeJ mouse model, the study applied high-throughput TCRbeta sequencing to look at T cell clonal expansion in alopecia areata. On the human side, TCRbeta sequencing was run on scalp tissue and on sorted CD4+ and CD8+ peripheral blood T cells from healthy controls and from alopecia areata patients with either patchy or totalis/universalis disease. Biopsies were taken from tofacitinib-treated patients at baseline and at 4 and 24 weeks of treatment, and a later scalp biopsy was taken in several of the tofacitinib-treated patients. Clonality in the scalp was compared among normal scalp (n=4), patchy alopecia areata scalp (n=8), and alopecia totalis/universalis scalp (n=8). RNA was extracted with the PAXgene miRNA kit for fixed scalp, the miRNeasy kit for PBMCs, and the RNeasy kit for mouse skin. immunoSEQ multiplex PCR using 35 Vbeta forward primers and 13 Jbeta reverse primers was used to amplify TCRbeta CDR3 regions.

This clone was seen a single time. Its antigen specificity is not known. It has no much larger one-base neighbor in the sample; base qualities were not kept. Overall study results and their limits: Shared TCR sequences between patients were less evident than in mice, which may be partly attributable to HLA diversity in the patient population. Unlike mouse skin, which is dominated by gammadelta T cells, normal human skin has resident alphabeta T cells that are also sequenced, and this complicates analysis of the scalp TCR repertoire. Lesional scalp, especially in alopecia totalis/universalis, showed higher clonality and more expanded CD8+ clones than normal scalp, suggesting antigenic drive.

CDR1 is given as LNHDA and CDR2 as SQIVND, both from the germline V gene (reference sequence). The CDR3 measures 16 amino acids from cysteine to phenylalanine. Solely the CDR3 DNA is kept, with 48 bases framed from the first base. Trimming at the junction amounts to 5 bases on V and 4 bases on J, and the germline ends lie 18 bases apart. Libraries were made using the immunoSEQ multiplex PCR assay. RNA was extracted from all samples and reverse transcribed into cDNA, which served as template for TCR sequencing. First-strand cDNA was synthesized with SuperScript III using a 2:1 mix of oligo-dT and random hexamers. A synthetic immune receptor repertoire was used to gauge amplification bias, and whatever bias remained was removed computationally. The original pipeline was this. After raw reads were preprocessed to remove errors, the CDR3 was defined following IMGT conventions as running from the conserved cysteine to phenylalanine. Clonality was computed by normalizing Shannon entropy by log2 of the number of productive unique TCRs and subtracting the result from 1. Scalp TCRbeta sequences were cross-referenced with sorted blood CD4 and CD8 repertoires so that the CD4 or CD8 identity of scalp clones could be inferred. This is the immuneACCESS table as TCRdb keeps it, with only in-frame sequences that have V and J called. A part of the clones is gone; compared with another copy, unresolved V genes explain less than half, and the rest is unexplained. V and J calls and clone size are copied from that table; D and trimming were computed from the DNA. A total of roughly 250,000 clones appear in this sample, around 67% of them only once. Of the sample, more than 0.95% is held by the ten largest clones.

In the paper's terms, the time point label means: baseline before oral tofacitinib. From alopecia areata patients, peripheral blood was collected along with lesional scalp punch biopsies. After PBMCs were isolated by density centrifugation and stained for CD3, CD4 and CD8, a FACSAria was used to sort CD4+ and CD8+ T cells. The chain was built from TRBV19 and TRBJ1-5; D gene: possibly TRBD1, on 5 matching bases. This clonotype was obtained from a human donor with alopecia areata. This specimen was CD4+ T cells sorted from blood, taken at week 0. The CDR3 protein sequence reads: CASSDKTGTRNQPQHF. The DNA sequence is given as TGTGCCAGTAGTGATAAAACCGGGACTAGGAATCAGCCCCAGCATTTT.